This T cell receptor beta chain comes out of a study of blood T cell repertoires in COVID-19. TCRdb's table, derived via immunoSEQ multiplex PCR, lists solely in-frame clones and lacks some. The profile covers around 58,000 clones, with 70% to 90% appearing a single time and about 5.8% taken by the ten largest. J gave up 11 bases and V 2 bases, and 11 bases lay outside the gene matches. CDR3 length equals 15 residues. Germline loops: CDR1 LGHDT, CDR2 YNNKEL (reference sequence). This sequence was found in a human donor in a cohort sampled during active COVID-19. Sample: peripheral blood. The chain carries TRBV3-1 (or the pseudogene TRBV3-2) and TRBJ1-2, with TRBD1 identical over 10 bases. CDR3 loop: CASSQYLVGDRGYTF. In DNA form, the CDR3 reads TGTGCCAGCAGCCAATACCTCGTTGGGGACAGGGGTTACACCTTC.